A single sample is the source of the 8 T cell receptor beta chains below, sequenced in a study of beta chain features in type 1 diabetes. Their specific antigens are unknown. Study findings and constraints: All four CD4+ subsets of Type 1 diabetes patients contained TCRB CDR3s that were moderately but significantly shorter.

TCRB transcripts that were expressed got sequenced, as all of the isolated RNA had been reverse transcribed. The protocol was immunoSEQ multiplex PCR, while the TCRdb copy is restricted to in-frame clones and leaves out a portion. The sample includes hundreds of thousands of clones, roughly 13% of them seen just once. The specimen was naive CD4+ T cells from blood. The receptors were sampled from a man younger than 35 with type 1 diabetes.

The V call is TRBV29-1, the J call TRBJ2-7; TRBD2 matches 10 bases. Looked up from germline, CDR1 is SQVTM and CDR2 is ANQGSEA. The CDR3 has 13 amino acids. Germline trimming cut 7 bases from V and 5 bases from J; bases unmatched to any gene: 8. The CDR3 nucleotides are TGCAGCGCACGGACTAGCGGAGACAACGAGCAGTACTTC. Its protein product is CSARTSGDNEQYF.

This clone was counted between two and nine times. This CDR3 is CASSPTGSGNQPQHF. The CDR3 DNA sequence: TGTGCCAGCAGCCCCACAGGGTCGGGCAATCAGCCCCAGCATTTT. J is TRBJ1-5 and V is TRBV7-9, with a weak D call TRBD1 (6 bases). CDR1 SEHNR and CDR2 FQNEAQ come from the germline V gene (reference sequence). The CDR3 contains 15 residues. Trimming shortened V by 5 bases and J by 2 bases, and 13 bases separated the two germline ends.

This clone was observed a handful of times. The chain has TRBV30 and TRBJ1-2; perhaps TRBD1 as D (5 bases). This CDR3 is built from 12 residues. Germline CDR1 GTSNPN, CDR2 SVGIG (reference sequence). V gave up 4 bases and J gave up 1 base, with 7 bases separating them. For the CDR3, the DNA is TGTGCCTGGACGGACAATAACTATGGCTACACCTTC. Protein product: CAWTDNNYGYTF.

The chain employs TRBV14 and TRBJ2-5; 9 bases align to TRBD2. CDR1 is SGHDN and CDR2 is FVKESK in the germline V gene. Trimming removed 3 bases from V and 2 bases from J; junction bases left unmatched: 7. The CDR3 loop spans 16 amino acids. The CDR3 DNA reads TGTGCCAGCAGCCACCCGACTAGCGGCTTACAAGAGACCCAGTACTTC. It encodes CASSHPTSGLQETQYF.

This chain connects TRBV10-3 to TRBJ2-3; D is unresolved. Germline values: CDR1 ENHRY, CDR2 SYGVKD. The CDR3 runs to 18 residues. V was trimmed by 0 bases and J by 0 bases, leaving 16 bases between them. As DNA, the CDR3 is TGTGCCATCAGTGAGTCGATTACAGACCTATCCAGCACAGATACGCAGTATTTT. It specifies CAISESITDLSSTDTQYF.

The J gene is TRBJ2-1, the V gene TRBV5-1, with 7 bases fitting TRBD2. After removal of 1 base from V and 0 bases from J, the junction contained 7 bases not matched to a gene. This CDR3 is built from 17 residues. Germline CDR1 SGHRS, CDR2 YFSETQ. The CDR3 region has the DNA TGCGCCAGCAGCTTGCACGGCGGGGGTAGCTCCTACAATGAGCAGTTCTTC. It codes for CASSLHGGGSSYNEQFF.

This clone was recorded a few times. The CDR3 nucleotides read TGTGCCAGCTCACCACAGGTCGGGGCGGACGGCTACACCTTC. This codes for CASSPQVGADGYTF. This sequence joins TRBV18 and TRBJ1-2; weak D call: TRBD1 (5 bases). Germline V gives CDR1 KGHSH, CDR2 LQKENI. This CDR3 is built from 14 residues. The V end was cut by 1 base, the J end by 8 bases, with 14 bases between.

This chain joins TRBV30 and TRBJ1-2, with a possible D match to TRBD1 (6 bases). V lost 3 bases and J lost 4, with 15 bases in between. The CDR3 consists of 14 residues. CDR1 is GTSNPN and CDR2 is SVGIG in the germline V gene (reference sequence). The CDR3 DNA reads TGTGCCTGGAGCCTACAGGGAAAGGGCTATGGCTACACCTTC. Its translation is CAWSLQGKGYGYTF.